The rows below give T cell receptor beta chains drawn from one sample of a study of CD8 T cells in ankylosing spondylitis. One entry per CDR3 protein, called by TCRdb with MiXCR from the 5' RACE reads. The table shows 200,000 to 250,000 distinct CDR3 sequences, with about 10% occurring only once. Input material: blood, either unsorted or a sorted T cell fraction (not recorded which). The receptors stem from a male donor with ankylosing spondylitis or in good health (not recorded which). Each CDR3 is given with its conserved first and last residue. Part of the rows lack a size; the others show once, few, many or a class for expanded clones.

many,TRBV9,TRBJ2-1,CASSVSRLAGDNEQFF
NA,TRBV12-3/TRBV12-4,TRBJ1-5,CASRYGNQPQHF
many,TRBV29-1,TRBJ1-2,CSVVGDRGPPGYTF
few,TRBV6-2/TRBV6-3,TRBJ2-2,CASSYPGTSGNTGELFF
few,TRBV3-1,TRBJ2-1,CASSSRTSEDEQFF
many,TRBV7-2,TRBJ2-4,CASSSGQGVENIQYF
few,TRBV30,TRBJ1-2,CAWTGALNYGYTF
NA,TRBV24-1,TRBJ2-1,CATSDLHRTSGGNSYNEQFF
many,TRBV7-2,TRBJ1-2,CASTRGANYGYTF
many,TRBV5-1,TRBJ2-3,CASSLMSADTQYF
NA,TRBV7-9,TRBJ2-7,CASSPWAARNHEQYF
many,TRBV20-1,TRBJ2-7,CSAPRTSGGYEQYF
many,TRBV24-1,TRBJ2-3,CATRPTGGNPKRGDTQYF
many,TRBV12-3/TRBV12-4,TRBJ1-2,CASSSSDRGNGYTF
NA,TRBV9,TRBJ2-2,CASSALAGGRTGELFF
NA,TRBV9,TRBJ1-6,CASSPRDRGNSPLHF
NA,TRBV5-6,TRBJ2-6,CASSLEGGFAPGANVLTF
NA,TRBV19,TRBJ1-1,CAIRAGDRMNTEAFF
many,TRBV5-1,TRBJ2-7,CASSLEQAEQYF
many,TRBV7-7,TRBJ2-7,CASSQPGSYEQYF
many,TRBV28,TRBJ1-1,CASDTPPTEAFF
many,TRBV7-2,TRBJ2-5,CASSLTETQYF
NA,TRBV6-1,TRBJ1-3,CASRQTGIGNTIYF
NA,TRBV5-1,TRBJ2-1,CASSDLARGAGDEQFF
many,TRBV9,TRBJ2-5,CASSPRTSGGAKETQYF
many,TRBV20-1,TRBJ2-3,CSARANLRGSTDTQYF
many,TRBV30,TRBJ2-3,CAWSGDRGPDTQYF
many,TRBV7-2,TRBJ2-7,CASSLGMGPDPSYEQYF
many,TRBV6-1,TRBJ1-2,CASSEGSDYGYTF
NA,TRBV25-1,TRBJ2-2,CASSTAGELFF
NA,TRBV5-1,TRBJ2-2,CASSPSTRSPTGELFF
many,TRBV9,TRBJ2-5,CASSAGNDETQYF
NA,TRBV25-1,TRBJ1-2,CASTERVGGYTF
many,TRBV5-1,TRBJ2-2,CASREQGMNTGELFF
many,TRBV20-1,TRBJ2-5,CSAFQTGFQETQYF
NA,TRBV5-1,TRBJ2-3,CASSFGRTTDTQYF
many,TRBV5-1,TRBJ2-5,CASSLEGGGWETQYF
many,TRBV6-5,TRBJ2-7,CASSYRTGSSYEQYF
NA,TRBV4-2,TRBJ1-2,CAISLGALGWDGVYGYTF
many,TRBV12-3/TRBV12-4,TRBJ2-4,CASSSFPGLGNIQYF
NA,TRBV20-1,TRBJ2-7,CSARGEAPYEQYF
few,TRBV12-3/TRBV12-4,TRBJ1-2,CASSTNRGDGYTF
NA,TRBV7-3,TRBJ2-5,CASSLTAGNQETQYF
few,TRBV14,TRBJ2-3,CASSQGASRGDTQYF
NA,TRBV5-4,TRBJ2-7,CASSLVVAGTYEQYF
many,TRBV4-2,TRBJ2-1,CASSQVDKGGSSYNEQFF